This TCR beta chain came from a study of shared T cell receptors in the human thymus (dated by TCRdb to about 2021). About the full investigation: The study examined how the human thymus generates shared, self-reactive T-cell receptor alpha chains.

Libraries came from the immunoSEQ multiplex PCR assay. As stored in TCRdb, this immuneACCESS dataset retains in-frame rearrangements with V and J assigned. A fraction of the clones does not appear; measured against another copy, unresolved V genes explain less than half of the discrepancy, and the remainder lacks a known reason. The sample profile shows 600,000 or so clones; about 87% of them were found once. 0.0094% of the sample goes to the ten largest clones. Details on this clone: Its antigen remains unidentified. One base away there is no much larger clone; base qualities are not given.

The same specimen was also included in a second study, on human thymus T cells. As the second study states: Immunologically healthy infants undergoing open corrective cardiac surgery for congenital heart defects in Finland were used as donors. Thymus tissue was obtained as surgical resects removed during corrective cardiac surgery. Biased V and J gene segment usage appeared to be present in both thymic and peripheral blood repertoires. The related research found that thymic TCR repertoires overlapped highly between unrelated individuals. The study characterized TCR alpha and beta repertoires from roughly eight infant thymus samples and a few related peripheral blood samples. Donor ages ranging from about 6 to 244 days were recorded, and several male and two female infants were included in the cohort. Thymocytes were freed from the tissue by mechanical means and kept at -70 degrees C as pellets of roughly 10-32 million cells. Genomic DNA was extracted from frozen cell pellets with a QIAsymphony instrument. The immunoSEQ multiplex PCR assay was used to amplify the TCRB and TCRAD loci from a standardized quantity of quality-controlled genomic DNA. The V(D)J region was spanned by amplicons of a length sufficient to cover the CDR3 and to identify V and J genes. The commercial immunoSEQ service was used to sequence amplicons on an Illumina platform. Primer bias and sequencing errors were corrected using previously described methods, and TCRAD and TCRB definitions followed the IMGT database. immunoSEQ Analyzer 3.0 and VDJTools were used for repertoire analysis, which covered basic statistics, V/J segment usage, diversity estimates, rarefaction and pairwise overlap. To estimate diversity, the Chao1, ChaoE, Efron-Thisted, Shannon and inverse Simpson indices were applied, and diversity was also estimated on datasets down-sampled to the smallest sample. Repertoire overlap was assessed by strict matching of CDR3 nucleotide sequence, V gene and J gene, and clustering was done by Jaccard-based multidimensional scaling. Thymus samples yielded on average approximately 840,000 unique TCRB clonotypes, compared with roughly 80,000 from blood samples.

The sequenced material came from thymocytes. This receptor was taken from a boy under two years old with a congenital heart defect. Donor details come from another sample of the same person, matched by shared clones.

The DNA reads TGTGCCAGCAGCACCTGGACTAGAGCTAGCACAGATACGCAGTATTTT. Its coded protein is CASSTWTRASTDTQYF. The chain couples TRBV9 to TRBJ2-3, with TRBD2 matching 7 junction bases. Its CDR3 holds 16 amino acids, cysteine through phenylalanine. CDR3 DNA is the only sequence kept; it has 48 bases, read in frame from the first base. Here V drops 4 bases and J drops 0 bases, and the junction holds 8 bases not matched to any gene. Sequences SGDLS (CDR1) and YYNGEE (CDR2) are obtained from the germline V gene.